This T cell receptor (beta chain) was documented in a study of Graves' ophthalmopathy and Graves' hyperthyroidism. This clonotype showed up just a few times. V lost 5 bases and J lost 4; bases outside the gene matches: 3. Germline CDR1 is SGHTA and CDR2 is FQGNSA. The CDR3 covers 14 residues. Amplification of TCR beta CDR3 regions used RNA transcripts. The first-round RT-PCR employed HTBI primers together with the Qiagen OneStep RT-PCR kit. A multiplex PCR was then performed as the second round. TCRdb reprocessed the multiplex PCR reads via MiXCR and lists one record per CDR3 protein. Found here are about 240,000 distinct CDR3 sequences, about 47% of them singletons; the top ten hold less than 60%.

Sequencing was performed on peripheral blood. The source is an adult man with Graves' ophthalmopathy. The rearrangement links TRBV7-2 to TRBJ2-3; 10 nucleotides line up with TRBD2. CDR3 DNA: TGTGCCAGCAGCGAGGGACTAGCGTCAGATACGCAGTATTTT. Protein product: CASSEGLASDTQYF.